The text below deals with one T cell receptor (beta chain). The sample holds one count of this clone. The clone's antigen remains unknown. There are no base qualities to consult, and no much larger clone falls within one base. The source of the sample is a study of technical replicates of blood from a handful of donors (dated by TCRdb to about 2017). Libraries were made using the immunoSEQ multiplex PCR assay. Held by TCRdb, this immuneACCESS table contains in-frame sequences only and omits some clones. Under half of the omission traces to an unresolved V gene where checked; the cause of the rest is unknown. The sample records around 80,000 clones, about 91% of which are singletons. Clones ranked in the top ten supply under 0.5% of the sample. Taken from cysteine to phenylalanine, the CDR3 has 11 residues. CDR3 DNA is the only sequence kept; it has 33 bases, read in frame from the first base. The germline V gene (reference sequence) specifies MNHNY as CDR1 and SVGAGI as CDR2. V is shortened by 6 bases, J by 5 bases, and the region joining them spans 7 bases.

The clonotype was recovered from a human donor in good health. In this chain, TRBV6-6 is recombined with TRBJ1-2, and the D gene may be TRBD1, 5 bases matching. The material sequenced was T cells isolated from PBMCs. The bases are TGTGCCAGCAGACAGGTGTATGGCTACACCTTC. The resulting protein is CASRQVYGYTF.